This T cell receptor beta chain was observed in a study of T cells in localized non-small cell lung cancer. Germline V gives CDR1 SEHNR, CDR2 FQNEAQ (reference sequence). V was pared by 5 bases and J by 6 bases, with 5 bases of the junction left unmatched. CDR3 length: 14 amino acids. Sequenced by immunoSEQ multiplex PCR; TCRdb stores in-frame clones only, minus some. The sample records 90,000 or so clones, roughly 87% being singletons. The material sequenced was peripheral blood, taken before any cancer treatment. The chain joins TRBV7-9 to TRBJ2-3; 10 nucleotides match TRBD2. The TCR was taken from a man aged 40-75 years with stage I squamous cell lung carcinoma. The CDR3 bases are TGTGCCAGCAGCCTCAGCGGGGGGGCGGATACGCAGTATTTT. It translates to CASSLSGGADTQYF.